These 7 T cell receptor beta chains share one sample of origin, sequenced in a study of patients and donors after allogeneic stem cell transplantation (dated by TCRdb to about 2020). The library was made by RT-PCR. The sample was run on a NextSeq 550. TCRdb reanalyzed the raw reads on its own, using fastp at Q25 for trimming and MiXCR for clone calling, and kept in-frame beta chains. Merged by CDR3 protein, the rows form single entries marked with the most common genes and DNA. The sample data list about a million distinct CDR3 sequences, and over 15% of these were observed just once. The ten top clones hold roughly 6% of the sample. What was sequenced was blood, either unsorted or a sorted T cell fraction (not recorded which). These receptors all come from a human donor who was either an allogeneic HSCT recipient or a stem cell or donor lymphocyte infusion donor (not recorded which). It is not recorded whose cells these are; they may come from a transplant donor.

The table lists this clonotype with a few counts. The gene calls are TRBV14 and TRBJ2-3; D might be TRBD2 (5 bases). V was clipped by 3 bases and J by 6 bases, with 16 bases between them. CDR1 is SGHDN, CDR2 FVKESK, per germline. The CDR3 extends over 15 amino acids. The CDR3 sequence: CASSHAGNRRDTQYF. The CDR3 DNA follows: TGTGCCAGCAGCCACGCCGGGAACCGCAGGGATACGCAGTATTTT.

V usage is TRBV6-2 or TRBV6-3 and J usage is TRBJ1-1; D is unclear. The germline V and J ends were trimmed by 7 bases and 8 bases, with 20 bases remaining between them. The germline gives CDR1 MNHEY, CDR2 SVGEGT. This CDR3 is built from 14 residues. For the CDR3, the DNA is TGTGCCAGCACCCCCCCGAATCGACAATTGGAAGCTTTCTTT. Translated: CASTPPNRQLEAFF.

J is TRBJ1-5 and V is TRBV4-1, with a tentative D call TRBD1 (5 bases). The CDR3 spans 16 residues. Germline CDR1 reads MGHRA; CDR2 reads YSYEKL. V was trimmed by 2 bases and J by 6 bases, leaving 17 bases between them. In DNA form, the CDR3 reads TGCGCCAGCAGCCAACCGGGCAGGGCCCTTGGTCAGCCCCAGCATTTT. It encodes CASSQPGRALGQPQHF.

This clonotype was counted only a few times. The J gene is TRBJ1-1, the V gene TRBV12-3 or TRBV12-4; D is perhaps TRBD1 (5 bases). V was trimmed by 8 bases and J by 4 bases, leaving 14 bases between them. CDR3 size: 13 residues. CDR3 DNA: TGTGCCAGCCAGGCCAGGGTTGGCACTGAAGCTTTCTTT. Residues: CASQARVGTEAFF.

In this sample, this clonotype turned up many times. V and J are TRBV28 and TRBJ2-2; D possibly corresponds to TRBD2 (6 bases). The CDR3 is made up of 15 amino acids. Trimming took 3 bases from V and 1 from J, leaving 9 bases between them. CDR1 MDHEN and CDR2 SYDVKM come from the germline V gene. CDR3 in DNA: TGTGCCAGCAGTTTGGTCGGGAGGAACACCGGGGAGCTGTTTTTT. It encodes CASSLVGRNTGELFF.

This clonotype has a count of ten or more. This sequence joins TRBV6-1 and TRBJ2-1; maybe TRBD1 (5 bases). This CDR3 region has 13 residues. Germline V lookup: CDR1 MNHNS, CDR2 SASEGT. Trimming removed 5 bases at V and 9 bases at J, with 14 bases between. The CDR3 is CASSRMGRTEQFF. In DNA, the CDR3 is TGTGCCAGCAGTCGAATGGGGCGAACTGAGCAGTTCTTC.

This clonotype was seen more than once but under ten times. The V call is TRBV7-2, the J call TRBJ2-4; perhaps TRBD2 as D (6 bases). Germline V CDR1 and CDR2: SGHTA, FQGNSA. This CDR3 is 14 amino acids long. V was cut by 3 bases and J by 8 bases, with 14 bases left in between. The CDR3 protein is CASSFPGDGDIQYF. DNA of the CDR3: TGTGCCAGCAGCTTTCCGGGAGACGGAGACATTCAGTACTTC.